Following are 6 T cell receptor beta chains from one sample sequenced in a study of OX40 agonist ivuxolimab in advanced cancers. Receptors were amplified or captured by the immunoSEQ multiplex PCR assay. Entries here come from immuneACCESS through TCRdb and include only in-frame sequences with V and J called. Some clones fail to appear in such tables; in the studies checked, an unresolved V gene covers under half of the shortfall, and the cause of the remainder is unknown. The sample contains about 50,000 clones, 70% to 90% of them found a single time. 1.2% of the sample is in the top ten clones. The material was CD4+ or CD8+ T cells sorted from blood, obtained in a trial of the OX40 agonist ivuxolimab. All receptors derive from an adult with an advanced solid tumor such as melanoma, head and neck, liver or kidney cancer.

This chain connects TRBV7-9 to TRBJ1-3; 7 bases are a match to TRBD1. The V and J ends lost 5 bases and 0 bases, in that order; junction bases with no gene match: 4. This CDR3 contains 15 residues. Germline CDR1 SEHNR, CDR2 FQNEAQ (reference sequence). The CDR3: CASSITGDSGNTIYF. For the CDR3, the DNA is TGTGCCAGCAGCATAACAGGGGACTCTGGAAACACCATATATTTT.

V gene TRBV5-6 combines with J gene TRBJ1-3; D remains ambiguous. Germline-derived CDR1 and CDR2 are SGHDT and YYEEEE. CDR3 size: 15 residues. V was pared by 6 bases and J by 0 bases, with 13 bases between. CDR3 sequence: CASTNPRYSGNTIYF. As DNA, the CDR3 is TGTGCCAGCACCAACCCCCGCTACTCTGGAAACACCATATATTTT.

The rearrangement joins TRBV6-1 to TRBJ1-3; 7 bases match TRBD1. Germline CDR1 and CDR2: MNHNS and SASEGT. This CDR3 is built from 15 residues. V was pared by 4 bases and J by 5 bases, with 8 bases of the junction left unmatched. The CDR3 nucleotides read TGTGCCAGCAGTGTCGATCCGGACAGGAGAAACACCATATATTTT. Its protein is CASSVDPDRRNTIYF.

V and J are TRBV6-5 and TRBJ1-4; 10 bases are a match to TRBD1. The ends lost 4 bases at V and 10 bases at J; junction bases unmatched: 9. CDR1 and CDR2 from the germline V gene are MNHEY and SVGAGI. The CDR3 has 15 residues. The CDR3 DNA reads TGTGCCAGCAGTTCCCCGGGACAGGGGCTCGGAAAACTGTTTTTT. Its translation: CASSSPGQGLGKLFF.

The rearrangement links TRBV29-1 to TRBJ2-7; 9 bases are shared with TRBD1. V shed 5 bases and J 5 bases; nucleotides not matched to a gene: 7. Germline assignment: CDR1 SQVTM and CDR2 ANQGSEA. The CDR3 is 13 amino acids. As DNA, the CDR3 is TGCAGCGTTTACGGGACAGGGAATGACGAGCAGTACTTC. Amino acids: CSVYGTGNDEQYF.

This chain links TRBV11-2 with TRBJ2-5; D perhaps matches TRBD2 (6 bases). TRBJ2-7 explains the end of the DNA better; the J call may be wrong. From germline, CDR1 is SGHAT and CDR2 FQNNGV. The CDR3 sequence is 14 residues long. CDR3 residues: CASSLGGTRYEQYF. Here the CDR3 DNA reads TGTGCCAGCAGCTTGGGCGGGACTCGCTACGAGCAGTACTTC.